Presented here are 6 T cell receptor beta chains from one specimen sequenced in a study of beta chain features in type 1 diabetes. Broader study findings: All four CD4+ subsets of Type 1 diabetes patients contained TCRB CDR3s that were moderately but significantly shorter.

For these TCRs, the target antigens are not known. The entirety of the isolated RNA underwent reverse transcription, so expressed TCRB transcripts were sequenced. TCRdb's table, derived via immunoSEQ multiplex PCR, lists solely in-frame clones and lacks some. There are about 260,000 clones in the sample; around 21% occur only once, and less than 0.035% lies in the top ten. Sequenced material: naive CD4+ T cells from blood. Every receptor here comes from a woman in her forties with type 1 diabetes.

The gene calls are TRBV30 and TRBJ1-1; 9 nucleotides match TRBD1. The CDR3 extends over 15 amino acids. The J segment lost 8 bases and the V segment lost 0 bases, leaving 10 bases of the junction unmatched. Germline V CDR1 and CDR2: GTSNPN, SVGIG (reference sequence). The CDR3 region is CAWSVNEQGAREAFF. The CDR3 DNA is TGTGCCTGGAGTGTTAACGAACAGGGGGCTCGGGAAGCTTTCTTT.

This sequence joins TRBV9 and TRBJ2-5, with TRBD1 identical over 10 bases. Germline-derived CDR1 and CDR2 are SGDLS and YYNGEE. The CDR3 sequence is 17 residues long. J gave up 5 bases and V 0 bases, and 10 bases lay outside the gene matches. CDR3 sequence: CASSVATWDRGGETQYF. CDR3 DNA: TGTGCCAGCAGCGTAGCTACCTGGGACAGGGGAGGCGAGACCCAGTACTTC.

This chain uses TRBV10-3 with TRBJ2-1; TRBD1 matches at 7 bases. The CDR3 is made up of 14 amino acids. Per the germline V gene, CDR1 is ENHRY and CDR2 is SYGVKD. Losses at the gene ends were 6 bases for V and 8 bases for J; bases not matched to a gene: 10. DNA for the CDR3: TGTGCCATCAGAAGGACAGGTGGAGGCGATGAGCAGTTCTTC. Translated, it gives CAIRRTGGGDEQFF.

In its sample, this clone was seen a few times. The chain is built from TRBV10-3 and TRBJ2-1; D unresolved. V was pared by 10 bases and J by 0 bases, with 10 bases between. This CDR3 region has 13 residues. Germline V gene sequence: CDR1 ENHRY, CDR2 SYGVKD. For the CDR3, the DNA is TGTGCCACCTTAGCTAGCTCCTACAATGAGCAGTTCTTC. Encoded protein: CATLASSYNEQFF.

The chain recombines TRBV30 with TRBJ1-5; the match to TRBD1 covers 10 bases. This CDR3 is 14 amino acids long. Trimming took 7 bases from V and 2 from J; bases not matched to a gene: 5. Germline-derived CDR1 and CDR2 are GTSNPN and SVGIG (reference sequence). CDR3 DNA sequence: TGTGCCTCCGACGGGACAGGGGGCAATCAGCCCCAGCATTTT. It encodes CASDGTGGNQPQHF.

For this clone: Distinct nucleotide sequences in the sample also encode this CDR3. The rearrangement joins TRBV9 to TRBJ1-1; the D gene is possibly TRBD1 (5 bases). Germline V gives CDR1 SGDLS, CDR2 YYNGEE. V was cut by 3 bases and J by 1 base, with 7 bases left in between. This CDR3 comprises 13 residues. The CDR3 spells CASSATGNTEAFF. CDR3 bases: TGTGCCAGCAGCGCTACAGGGAACACTGAAGCTTTCTTT.